Below, one T cell receptor beta chain is given with its context. No cognate antigen has been identified for it. No much larger clonotype is one base removed from it; base qualities were not supplied. This record comes from a study of control samples from healthy donors and cancer patients (dated by TCRdb to 2020 to 2022). The V end gives up 3 bases and the J end 6 bases, leaving 4 bases in the junction not matched to a gene. CDR1 is given as SGHRS and CDR2 as YFSETQ, both from the germline V gene. From cysteine to phenylalanine, the CDR3 is 16 amino acids long. Kept here is only the CDR3 DNA, which spans 48 bases and is read in frame from base 1. Libraries were made using the immunoSEQ multiplex PCR assay. Not all clones reach the TCRdb copy of this immuneACCESS table, which keeps in-frame sequences only. Checked studies attribute under half of the gap to unresolved V genes and leave the rest unexplained. Recorded for this sample are about 59,000 clones; about 92% of them occurred a single time. Of the sample, roughly 1.5% is held by the ten largest clones.

The chain couples TRBV5-1 to TRBJ1-6, with TRBD1 matching 12 junction bases. The receptor comes from a man between 35 and 55 years old with colorectal cancer. Sample: PBMCs. In nucleotides, the sequence is TGCGCCAGCAGCTCGGGACAGGGGGCTTCTAATTCACCCCTCCACTTT. Its protein reads: CASSSGQGASNSPLHF.